This TCR beta chain stems from a study of blood T cell repertoires in COVID-19. Study as a whole: The United States, Italy and Spain supplied acute and convalescent COVID-19 samples. The cDNA or gDNA used as material had been derived from T cells, B-cell-depleted T cells, or PBMCs.

Profiled with immunoSEQ multiplex PCR; TCRdb holds only in-frame clones, not every one. The table has some 290,000 clones, about nine tenths seen once. V lost 11 bases to trimming and J lost 2 bases, with 5 bases between them. The CDR3 sequence is 10 residues long. CDR1 is KGHDR, CDR2 SFDVKD, per germline. Assignment of participants to cohorts was predicated upon participant-reported clinical history. The sample comprised PBMCs or T cells enriched from blood (not recorded which). This chain joins TRBV24-1 and TRBJ1-2; D ambiguous. The source is a woman aged 35 to 49 with acute COVID-19. CDR3 DNA: TGTGCCAAGGAGAACTATGGCTACACCTTC. It translates to CAKENYGYTF.